The clone carrying this T cell receptor beta chain showed up many times. Its antigen is unidentified. The record originates from a study of CD8+CD57+ T cells in acquired aplastic anemia. TCR beta VDJ combinations and CDR3 sequences were profiled from genomic DNA. MiXCR, run by TCRdb on the reads, gives a single entry per CDR3 protein. The sample lists some 180,000 distinct CDR3 sequences, approximately 48% occurring once. Individuals selected for sequencing had exhibited CD8+CD57+ cell expansion on flow cytometry. Study-wide results and caveats: Significant differences in CD8+ Simpson's diversity were not observed between patients and controls. The number of CD8+ CDR3 sequences shared by patients and controls was fewer than 35.

This clonotype was sampled from a human donor with aplastic anemia. The sample was sorted CD4+, CD8+, or CD8+CD57+ T cells (not recorded which) from PBMCs.

The CDR3 coding sequence is TGTGCCAGCAGTCCCTCGGAGGCTGCTTGGGTCATCTTCTTT. Its protein product is CASSPSEAAWVIFF. J is TRBJ1-1 and V is TRBV6-5, with D unclear. V was clipped by 5 bases and J by 14 bases, with 24 bases between them. Germline V CDR1 and CDR2: MNHEY, SVGAGI. The CDR3 sequence is 14 residues long.